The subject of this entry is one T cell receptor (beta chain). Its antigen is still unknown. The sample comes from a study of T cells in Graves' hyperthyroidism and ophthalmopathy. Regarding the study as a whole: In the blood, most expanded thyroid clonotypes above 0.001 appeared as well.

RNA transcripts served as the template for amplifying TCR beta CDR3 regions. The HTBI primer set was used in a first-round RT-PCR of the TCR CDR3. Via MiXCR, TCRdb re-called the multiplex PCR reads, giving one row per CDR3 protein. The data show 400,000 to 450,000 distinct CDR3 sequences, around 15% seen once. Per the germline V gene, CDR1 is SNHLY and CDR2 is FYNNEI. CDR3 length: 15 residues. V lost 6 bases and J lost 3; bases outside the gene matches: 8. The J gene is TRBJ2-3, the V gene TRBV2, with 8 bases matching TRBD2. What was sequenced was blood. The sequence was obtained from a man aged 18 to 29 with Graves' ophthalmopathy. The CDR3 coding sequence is TGTGCCAGCAGCTCACCCAGCGGGGGAACAGATACGCAGTATTTT. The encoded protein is CASSSPSGGTDTQYF.